Given below is one TCR beta chain in context. Its antigen is not known. The sample belongs to a study of cytotoxic CD8 clonotypes in ibrutinib-treated CLL. On the study more broadly: Patients gave response samples after a median approximately 11 months of treatment, range 6 to 36.

CDR1 and CDR2 from the germline V gene are MGHRA and YSYEKL. CDR3 length: 17 residues. Trimming took 1 base from V and 0 from J, leaving 12 bases between them. General study points: While tracking circulating CD8+ T-cell counts, baseline clonality exceeded that of age-matched healthy donors. Clonality grew at ibrutinib response; at progression, it decreased back toward baseline.

Generated by immunoSEQ multiplex PCR, the TCRdb table keeps only in-frame clones and is missing some. Here the sample spans fewer than 100,000 clones, roughly 84% being singletons. The V gene is TRBV4-1, the J gene TRBJ1-4; D possibly corresponds to TRBD1 (5 bases). Specimen: PBMCs, collected before ibrutinib treatment. This receptor was identified in a human donor with chronic lymphocytic leukemia. This CDR3 reads CASSQVPGRTTNEKLFF. CDR3 in DNA: TGCGCCAGCAGCCAAGTCCCAGGGAGAACAACTAATGAAAAACTGTTTTTT.